This T cell receptor beta chain is from a study of blood T cells in healthy people across ages. A sample-barcoded 5' primer and a J-beta primer mix were used in a second PCR of roughly 6 to 12 cycles. TCRdb ran MiXCR on the 5' RACE reads and lists one entry per CDR3 protein. The sample records approximately 830,000 distinct CDR3 sequences, about 62% being singletons. The table lists this clonotype with a few counts. The CDR3 loop spans 15 amino acids. The chain joins TRBV21-1 to TRBJ2-2; no DNA check was done on the table's D call, TRBD2. TRBV21-1 is listed as a pseudogene. Input material: blood. The sequence was collected from a young man in good health. The CDR3 here is CASSTGTSNTGELFF. The CDR3 DNA reads as TGTGCCAGCAGCACCGGGACTAGCAACACCGGGGAGCTGTTTTTT.